This T cell receptor beta chain was captured in a study of metastatic and nonmetastatic thyroid tumors. Study-level information: From malignant and benign thyroid patients, repertoires in blood and in tumor or nodule tissue were compared. General study results and limits: A significant increase in TCR beta diversity was reportedly seen in malignant thyroid tumors relative to benign nodules, in blood and tumor.

This clone was seen at least ten times. Its antigen is not known. This same CDR3 is encoded by further DNA sequences in the sample. None of the patients had undergone any treatment ahead of thyroid surgery. Germline V lookup: CDR1 MNHEY, CDR2 SMNVEV (reference sequence). The CDR3 has 12 residues. V lost 6 bases and J 1 base, leaving 5 bases between the germline ends. As handled by the study authors: A papillary thyroid cancer distant-metastasis classifier was built from CDR3 differences across clinicopathological groups. TCRdb reprocessed the PCR reads via MiXCR. The V and J calls shown here were made by TCRdb, not taken from the authors' results. Of tens of thousands of clones detected, around 18% appear once; the ten largest clones hold roughly an eighth.

Sequencing input: tumor tissue. The V gene is TRBV27, the J gene TRBJ2-3; D gene ambiguous. The source of this sequence is a female donor with papillary thyroid cancer or a benign thyroid nodule (not recorded which). Some clones in this sample may be carry-over from other donors' samples. In DNA form, the CDR3 reads TGTGCCAGCAGCGGGCGCACAGATACGCAGTATTTT. Encoded protein: CASSGRTDTQYF.